A selection of T cell receptor beta chains follows, all from one sample in a study of glioma-infiltrating T cells after dendritic cell vaccination. Sequencing was performed with immunoSEQ multiplex PCR; in TCRdb, only in-frame clones are kept and a portion is missing. The sample shows just under 100,000 clones, approximately 80% of them seen only once. The sequenced sample was blood, obtained after dendritic cell vaccination. The receptors were gathered from a human donor with glioblastoma. The conserved cysteine and the conserved F or W are not part of the CDR3 here.

length	V	J	CDR3
15	TRBV7-2	TRBJ2-5	ASSLDVPGALQETQY
15	TRBV4-1	TRBJ2-5	ASSQATGEVAQETQY
9	TRBV20-1	TRBJ1-1	SASRGTEAF
12	TRBV19	TRBJ2-3	ASRAGASTDTQY
10	TRBV6-5	TRBJ2-7	ASSRGPYEQY
11	TRBV18	TRBJ1-1	ASSRTENTEAF
13	TRBV2	TRBJ2-1	ASSLDRTEVDEQF
11	TRBV6-5	TRBJ2-2	ASSYRGSRELF
12	TRBV6-5	TRBJ2-5	ASSRPGPRETQY
12	TRBV5-6	TRBJ2-7	ASSLLGTAYEQY
12	TRBV7-8	TRBJ2-7	ASSRLAGVYEQY